The 19 T cell receptor beta chains presented below share a single source sample, sequenced in a study of vaccination effects on CD4 cells after COVID-19. Antigen-specific CD4+ T cells expanded by the ViraFEST assay with viral peptide pools were then sequenced. The culture ran for approximately 9 days before CD4+ T cells were isolated. Participants were vaccinated with two doses of either the BNT162b2 or mRNA-1273 vaccine. These receptors are not linked to any known antigen. Profiled with immunoSEQ multiplex PCR; TCRdb holds only in-frame clones, not every one. Of tens of thousands of clones in the sample, over 60% were seen once. Sample: CD4+ T cells from PBMCs cultured with HCoV-OC43 spike peptides, taken after COVID-19 vaccination. Subset in this sample: HCoV-OC43 spike overlapping peptide pool stimulation. The receptor source for this set is a human donor who received a COVID-19 vaccine.

CDR3 nucleotides: TGCGCCAGCAGTGATTGGTCCGACAATGAGCAGTTCTTC. It is translated as CASSDWSDNEQFF. The chain is built from TRBV10-2 and TRBJ2-1, with no clear D. The CDR3 consists of 13 residues. Germline assignment: CDR1 WSHSY and CDR2 SAAADI. V shed 3 bases and J shed 5 bases, with 8 bases lying between them.

The J gene is TRBJ2-2, the V gene TRBV5-1; perhaps TRBD2 as D (6 bases). With 1 base removed from V and 4 bases from J, the gap between germline ends came to 14 bases. Germline lookup yields CDR1 SGHRS and CDR2 YFSETQ. The CDR3 covers 16 residues. CDR3: CASSLRQAGTTGELFF. The CDR3 nucleotides are TGCGCCAGCAGCTTGAGGCAGGCGGGGACCACCGGGGAGCTGTTTTTT.

This clone was seen just once. The chain is built from TRBV18 and TRBJ2-3; weak D call: TRBD2 (6 bases). CDR1 is KGHSH and CDR2 is LQKENI in the germline V gene. Trimming took off 0 bases at V and 0 bases at J, with 13 bases between the two ends. The CDR3 consists of 17 residues. CDR3 DNA: TGTGCCAGCTCACCACCGACACGGGGGACTAGCACAGATACGCAGTATTTT. Amino acids: CASSPPTRGTSTDTQYF.

This chain uses TRBV19 with TRBJ2-3, with D possibly TRBD2 on 5 matching bases. V dropped 4 bases and J dropped 4 bases, with 21 bases sitting between them. The CDR3 covers 17 residues. Looked up from germline, CDR1 is LNHDA and CDR2 is SQIVND (reference sequence). The CDR3 spells CASSKDSAGIVADTQYF. In DNA form, the CDR3 reads TGTGCCAGTAGTAAGGACTCGGCCGGTATAGTCGCAGATACGCAGTATTTT. The entire variable domain, with the rest obtained from reference TRBV19 and TRBJ2-3, is as follows: DGGITQSPKYLFRKEGQNVTLSCEQNLNHDAMYWYRQDPGQGLRLIYYSQIVNDFQKGDIAEGYSVSREKKESFPLTVTSAQKNPTAFYLCASSKDSAGIVADTQYFGPGTRLTVL.

The V and J genes are TRBV7-2 and TRBJ1-4, with TRBD1 matching over 8 bases. Germline V gene lookup returns CDR1 SGHTA and CDR2 FQGNSA. The CDR3 runs 16 residues. The ends lost 5 bases at V and 2 bases at J; junction bases unmatched: 7. CDR3 bases: TGTGCCAGCAGCCCCCGACAGGGGTCCACTAATGAAAAACTGTTTTTT. Translation: CASSPRQGSTNEKLFF.

The rearrangement uses TRBV4-1 and TRBJ1-6; unclear D gene. Germline V lookup: CDR1 MGHRA, CDR2 YSYEKL. The CDR3 spans 13 residues. The V end was cut by 1 base, the J end by 12 bases, with 10 bases between. The CDR3 nucleotides are TGCGCCAGCAGCCAAGCAGTGTATGGACCCCTCCACTTT. It translates to CASSQAVYGPLHF.

This clone was seen only a few times. The rearrangement uses TRBV10-3 and TRBJ1-5; D remains ambiguous. The CDR3 has 13 residues. Trimming shortened V by 8 bases and J by 2 bases, and 10 bases separated the two germline ends. CDR1 and CDR2 (germline): ENHRY, SYGVKD. The CDR3, as DNA: TGTGCCATCGGGCAATACGGCAATCAGCCCCAGCATTTT. The encoded protein is CAIGQYGNQPQHF.

For the CDR3, the DNA is TGTGCCAGTAGAATTACAGGGTCCGGATCAAGCTACACCTTC. This translates into CASRITGSGSSYTF. The rearrangement links TRBV19 to TRBJ1-2; D might be TRBD1 (6 bases). CDR3 length equals 14 residues. CDR1 is LNHDA, CDR2 SQIVND, per germline (reference sequence). V lost 6 bases to trimming and J lost 9 bases, with 20 bases between them.

This clone has more than one count but fewer than ten. The V and J genes are TRBV5-1 and TRBJ1-3; D is unclear. With 0 bases removed from V and 4 bases from J, the gap between germline ends came to 8 bases. The CDR3 sequence is 14 residues long. Germline CDR1 is SGHRS and CDR2 is YFSETQ. The CDR3 loop is CASSLGEIGNTIYF. In DNA, the CDR3 is TGCGCCAGCAGCTTGGGAGAGATAGGAAACACCATATATTTT.

The chain recombines TRBV6-5 with TRBJ1-5, with D perhaps matching TRBD1 (6 bases). V was clipped by 2 bases and J by 3 bases, with 11 bases between them. The germline V gene has CDR1 MNHEY and CDR2 SVGAGI. CDR3 length: 15 amino acids. The CDR3 loop reads CASSYATGDNQPQHF. CDR3 sequence (DNA): TGTGCCAGCAGTTACGCGACAGGAGACAATCAGCCCCAGCATTTT.

The V and J genes are TRBV5-1 and TRBJ2-5, with 12 bases lining up with TRBD2. The CDR3 is 15 amino acids. Germline lookup yields CDR1 SGHRS and CDR2 YFSETQ. Germline trimming cut 8 bases from V and 3 bases from J; bases unmatched to any gene: 8. The CDR3 DNA reads TGCGCCAGTTCTTCAGGACTAGCGGGAAAAGAGACCCAGTACTTC. Protein: CASSSGLAGKETQYF.

The chain employs TRBV29-1 and TRBJ2-7, with 7 bases lining up with TRBD1. Germline V gene data show CDR1 as SQVTM and CDR2 as ANQGSEA. This CDR3 comprises 11 residues. With V trimmed by 6 bases and J by 6 bases, 5 bases remained unmatched. This CDR3 is CSVGRQGEQYF. CDR3 bases: TGCAGCGTGGGAAGACAGGGCGAGCAGTACTTC.

V is TRBV11-2 and J is TRBJ2-7, with 7 bases that match TRBD2. The CDR3 sequence is 15 residues long. Germline assignment: CDR1 SGHAT and CDR2 FQNNGV. V lost 5 bases and J lost 1; bases outside the gene matches: 8. This chain's CDR3 is CASSIGTNPSYEQYF. The DNA of the CDR3 is TGTGCCAGCAGCATCGGGACTAACCCATCCTACGAGCAGTACTTC.

The rearrangement uses TRBV6-1 and TRBJ2-1, with 13 bases lining up with TRBD2. CDR1 and CDR2 from the germline V gene are MNHNS and SASEGT. The CDR3 sequence is 16 residues long. The J segment lost 10 bases and the V segment lost 2 bases, leaving 8 bases of the junction unmatched. CDR3 bases: TGTGCCAGCAGTGAACTACTAGCGGGGGGGCTGGGCGAGCAGTTCTTC. Protein: CASSELLAGGLGEQFF.

The chain recombines TRBV18 with TRBJ2-2; D unclear. Germline-derived CDR1 and CDR2 are KGHSH and LQKENI. The CDR3 sequence is 17 residues long. V lost 1 base and J 0 bases, leaving 12 bases between the germline ends. CDR3 sequence reads: CASSPLIARPNTGELFF. The CDR3 DNA reads as TGTGCCAGCTCACCACTTATAGCCAGGCCGAACACCGGGGAGCTGTTTTTT. Full variable domain (rest looked up from reference TRBV18 and TRBJ2-2): NAGVMQNPRHLVRRRGQEARLRCSPMKGHSHVYWYRQLPEEGLKFMVYLQKENIIDESGMPKERFSAEFPKEGPSILRIQQVVRGDSAAYFCASSPLIARPNTGELFFGEGSRLTVL.

This chain connects TRBV18 to TRBJ2-1; D possibly corresponds to TRBD1 (6 bases). The CDR3 contains 13 residues. CDR1 and CDR2 (germline): KGHSH, LQKENI. Trimming pared 2 bases from V and 5 bases from J, leaving 7 bases between. The CDR3 protein is CASSPRTDNEQFF. The CDR3 nucleotides are TGTGCCAGCTCACCAAGGACAGACAATGAGCAGTTCTTC.

The rearrangement joins TRBV7-2 to TRBJ2-3; TRBD2 matches at 12 bases. This CDR3 is 16 amino acids long. Germline V gene sequence: CDR1 SGHTA, CDR2 FQGNSA. With V trimmed by 2 bases and J by 8 bases, 8 bases remained unmatched. In DNA form, the CDR3 reads TGTGCCAGCAGCTTAATGACTAGCGGGAGAAGAGTTACGCAGTATTTT. Protein: CASSLMTSGRRVTQYF.

The V gene is TRBV5-4, the J gene TRBJ1-1; possible D gene TRBD1, 6 bases. Germline lookup yields CDR1 SGHNT and CDR2 YYREEE (reference sequence). This CDR3 is built from 16 residues. V gave up 3 bases and J gave up 2 bases, with 17 bases separating them. CDR3 nucleotide sequence: TGTGCCAGCAGCTCCATTCTTTGGACAGACAACACTGAAGCTTTCTTT. Translated, it gives CASSSILWTDNTEAFF.

The chain links TRBV2 to TRBJ2-7; 8 bases line up with TRBD2. Germline V gives CDR1 SNHLY, CDR2 FYNNEI. This CDR3 has 15 amino acids. The J segment lost 5 bases and the V segment lost 7 bases, leaving 13 bases of the junction unmatched. CDR3 amino acids: CASTPQNLAGHEQYF. The CDR3 DNA is TGTGCCAGCACCCCGCAGAACCTAGCGGGTCACGAGCAGTACTTC. Full variable domain (outside the CDR3, taken from reference TRBV2 and TRBJ2-7): EPEVTQTPSHQVTQMGQEVILRCVPISNHLYFYWYRQILGQKVEFLVSFYNNEISEKSEIFDDQFSVERPDGSNFTLKIRSTKLEDSAMYFCASTPQNLAGHEQYFGPGTRLTVT.